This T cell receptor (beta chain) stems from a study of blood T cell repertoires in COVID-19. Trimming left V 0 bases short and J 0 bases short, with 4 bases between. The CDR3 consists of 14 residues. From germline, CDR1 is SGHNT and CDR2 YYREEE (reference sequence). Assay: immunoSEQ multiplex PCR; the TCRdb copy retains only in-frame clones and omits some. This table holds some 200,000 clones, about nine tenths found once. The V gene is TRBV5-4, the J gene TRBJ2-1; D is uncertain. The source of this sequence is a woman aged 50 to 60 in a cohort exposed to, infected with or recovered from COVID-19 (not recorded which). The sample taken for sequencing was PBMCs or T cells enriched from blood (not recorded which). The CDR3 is CASSLGHSYNEQFF. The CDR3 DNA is TGTGCCAGCAGCTTGGGGCACTCCTACAATGAGCAGTTCTTC.